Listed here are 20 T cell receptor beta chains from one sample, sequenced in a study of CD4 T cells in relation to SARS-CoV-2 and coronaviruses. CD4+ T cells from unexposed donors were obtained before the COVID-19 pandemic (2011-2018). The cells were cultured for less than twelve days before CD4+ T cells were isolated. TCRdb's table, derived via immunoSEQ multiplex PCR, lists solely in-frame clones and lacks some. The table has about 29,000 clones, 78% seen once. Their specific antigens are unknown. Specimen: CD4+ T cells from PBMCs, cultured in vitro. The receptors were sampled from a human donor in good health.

CDR3 sequence: CASSHPDRGEQYF. The CDR3 DNA reads TGCGCCAGCAGCCATCCAGACAGGGGCGAGCAGTACTTC. The genes are TRBV4-1 and TRBJ2-7; 8 bases line up with TRBD1. Germline V gene lookup returns CDR1 MGHRA and CDR2 YSYEKL. This CDR3 is 13 amino acids long. Trimming took 3 bases from V and 6 from J; bases not matched to a gene: 4.

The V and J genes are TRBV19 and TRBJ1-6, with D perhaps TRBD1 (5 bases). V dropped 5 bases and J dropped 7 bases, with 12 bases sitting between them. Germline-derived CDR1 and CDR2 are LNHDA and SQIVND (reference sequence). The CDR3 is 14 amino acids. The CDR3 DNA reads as TGTGCCAGTAGTGAGGGAAGGGGCAATTCACCCCTCCACTTT. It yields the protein CASSEGRGNSPLHF.

CDR3 in DNA: TGTGCCAGCTCAAGATCTGGGGCCAACGTCCTGACTTTC. Protein product: CASSRSGANVLTF. The J gene is TRBJ2-6, the V gene TRBV6-5; D is unresolved. Germline V gene data show CDR1 as MNHEY and CDR2 as SVGAGI. This CDR3 is built from 13 residues. V was trimmed by 8 bases and J by 1 base, leaving 6 bases between them.

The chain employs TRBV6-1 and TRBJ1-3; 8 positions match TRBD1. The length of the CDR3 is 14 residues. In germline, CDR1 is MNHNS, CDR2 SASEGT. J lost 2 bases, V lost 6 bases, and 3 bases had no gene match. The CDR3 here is CASRQGAPGNTIYF. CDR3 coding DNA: TGTGCCAGCAGGCAGGGGGCGCCTGGAAACACCATATATTTT.

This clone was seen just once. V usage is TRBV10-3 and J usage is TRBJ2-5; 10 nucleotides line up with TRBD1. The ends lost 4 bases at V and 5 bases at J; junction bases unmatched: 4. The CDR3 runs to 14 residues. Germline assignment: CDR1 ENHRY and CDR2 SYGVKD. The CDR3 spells CAISATGGRETQYF. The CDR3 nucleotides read TGTGCCATCAGTGCGACAGGGGGCAGGGAGACCCAGTACTTC.

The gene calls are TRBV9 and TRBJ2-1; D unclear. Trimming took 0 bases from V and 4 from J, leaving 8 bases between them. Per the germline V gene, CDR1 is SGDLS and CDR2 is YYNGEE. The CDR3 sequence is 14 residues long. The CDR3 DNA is TGTGCCAGCAGCGTAGTGGGTCAATACAATGAGCAGTTCTTC. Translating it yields CASSVVGQYNEQFF.

CDR3 sequence: CASRGQGMYNSPLHF. CDR3 DNA: TGTGCCAGCCGTGGACAGGGAATGTATAATTCACCCCTCCACTTT. The chain is built from TRBV10-3 and TRBJ1-6; TRBD1 matches 8 bases. V shed 10 bases and J 4 bases; nucleotides not matched to a gene: 9. CDR1 and CDR2 (germline): ENHRY, SYGVKD. This CDR3 comprises 15 residues.

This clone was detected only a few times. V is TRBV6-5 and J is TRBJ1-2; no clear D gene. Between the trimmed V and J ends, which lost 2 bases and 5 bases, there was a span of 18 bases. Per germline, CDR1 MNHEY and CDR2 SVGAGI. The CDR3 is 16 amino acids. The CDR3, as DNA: TGTGCCAGCAGTTACGGCCAGGCGGGGTTTGGATATGGCTACACCTTC. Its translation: CASSYGQAGFGYGYTF.

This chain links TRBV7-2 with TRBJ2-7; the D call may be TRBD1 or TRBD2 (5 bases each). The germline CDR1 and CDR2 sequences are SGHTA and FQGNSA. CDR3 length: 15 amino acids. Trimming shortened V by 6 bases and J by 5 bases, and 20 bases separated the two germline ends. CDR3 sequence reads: CASSLLGTVGHEQYF. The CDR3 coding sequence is TGTGCCAGCAGTTTGTTAGGGACCGTGGGCCACGAGCAGTACTTC.

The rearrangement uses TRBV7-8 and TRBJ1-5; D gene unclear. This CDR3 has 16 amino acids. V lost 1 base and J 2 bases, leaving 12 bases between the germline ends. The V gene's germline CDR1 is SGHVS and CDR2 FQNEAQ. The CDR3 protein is CASSLEEGTRNQPQHF. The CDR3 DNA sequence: TGTGCCAGCAGCTTAGAGGAGGGCACCCGCAATCAGCCCCAGCATTTT.

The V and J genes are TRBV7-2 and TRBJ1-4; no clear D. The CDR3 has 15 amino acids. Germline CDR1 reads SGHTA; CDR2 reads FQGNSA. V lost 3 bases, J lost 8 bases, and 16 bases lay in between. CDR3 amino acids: CASSLEPTGGEKLFF. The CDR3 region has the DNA TGTGCCAGCAGCTTGGAGCCCACCGGAGGAGAAAAACTGTTTTTT.

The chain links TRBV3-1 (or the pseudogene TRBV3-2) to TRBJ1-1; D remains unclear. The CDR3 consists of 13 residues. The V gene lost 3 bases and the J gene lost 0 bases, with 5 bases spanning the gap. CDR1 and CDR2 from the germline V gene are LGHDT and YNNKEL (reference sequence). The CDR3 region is CASSQIVNTEAFF. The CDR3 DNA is TGTGCCAGCAGCCAGATAGTGAACACTGAAGCTTTCTTT.

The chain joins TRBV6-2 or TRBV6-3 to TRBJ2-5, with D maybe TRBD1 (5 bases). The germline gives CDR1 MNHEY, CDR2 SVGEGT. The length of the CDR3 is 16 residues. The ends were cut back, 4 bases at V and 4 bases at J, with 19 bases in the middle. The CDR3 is CASSSSGAPLRETQYF. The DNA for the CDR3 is TGTGCCAGCAGTTCCTCTGGGGCCCCTTTGCGAGAGACCCAGTACTTC.

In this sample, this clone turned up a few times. CDR3 sequence reads: CASSGDRGREQYF. The DNA for the CDR3 is TGTGCCAGCAGCGGGGACAGGGGGAGGGAGCAGTACTTC. The V and J genes are TRBV9 and TRBJ2-7, with 11 nucleotides matching TRBD1. The CDR3 is 13 residues long. Looked up from germline, CDR1 is SGDLS and CDR2 is YYNGEE. The ends lost 3 bases at V and 7 bases at J; junction bases unmatched: 3.

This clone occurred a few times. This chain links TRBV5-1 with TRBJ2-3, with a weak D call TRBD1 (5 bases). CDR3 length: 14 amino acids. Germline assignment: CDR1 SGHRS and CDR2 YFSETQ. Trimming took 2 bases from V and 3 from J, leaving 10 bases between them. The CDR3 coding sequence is TGCGCCAGCAGCTTAGGGGATGTAACAGATACGCAGTATTTT. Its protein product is CASSLGDVTDTQYF.

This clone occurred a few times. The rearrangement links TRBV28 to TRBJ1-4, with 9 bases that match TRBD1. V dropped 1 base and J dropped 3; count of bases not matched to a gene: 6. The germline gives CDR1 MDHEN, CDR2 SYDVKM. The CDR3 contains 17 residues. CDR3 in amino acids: CASSLSGQGSANEKLFF. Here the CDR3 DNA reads TGTGCCAGCAGTTTATCTGGACAGGGGTCGGCTAATGAAAAACTGTTTTTT.

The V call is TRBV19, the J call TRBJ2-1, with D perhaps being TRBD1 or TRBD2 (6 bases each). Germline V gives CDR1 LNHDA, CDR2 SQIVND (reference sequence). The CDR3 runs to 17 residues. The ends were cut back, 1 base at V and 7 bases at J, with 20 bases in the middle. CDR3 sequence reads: CASSIGGAGLLSNEQFF. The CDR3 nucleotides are TGTGCCAGTAGTATAGGGGGGGCGGGGCTATTATCAAATGAGCAGTTCTTC.

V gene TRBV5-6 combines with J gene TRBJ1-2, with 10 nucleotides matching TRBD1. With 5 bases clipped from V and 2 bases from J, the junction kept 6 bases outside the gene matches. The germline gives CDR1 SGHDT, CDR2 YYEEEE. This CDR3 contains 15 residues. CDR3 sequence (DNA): TGTGCCAGCAGACCCTGGACAGGGGGGAACTATGGCTACACCTTC. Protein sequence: CASRPWTGGNYGYTF.

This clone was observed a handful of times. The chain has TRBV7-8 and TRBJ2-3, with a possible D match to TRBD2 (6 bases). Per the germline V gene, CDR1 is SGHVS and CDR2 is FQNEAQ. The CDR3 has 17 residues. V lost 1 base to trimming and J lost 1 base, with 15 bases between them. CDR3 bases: TGTGCCAGCAGCTTAGTAACGGGAGTTAGGGGCACAGATACGCAGTATTTT. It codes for CASSLVTGVRGTDTQYF.

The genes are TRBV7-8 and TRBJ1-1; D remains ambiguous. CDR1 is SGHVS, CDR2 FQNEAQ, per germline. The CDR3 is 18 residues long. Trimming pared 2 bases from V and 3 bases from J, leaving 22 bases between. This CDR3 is CASSLLSRETSTYTEAFF. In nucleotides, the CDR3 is TGTGCCAGCAGCTTACTGTCACGGGAGACCTCTACCTACACTGAAGCTTTCTTT.